The clone carrying this TCR beta chain was counted many times. CDR3 length: 14 residues. Germline V gene lookup returns CDR1 MDHEN and CDR2 SYDVKM. V gave up 8 bases and J gave up 4 bases, with 16 bases separating them. This entry comes from a study of glioma-infiltrating T cells. Study information: WHO grade II oligodendrogliomas or astrocytomas, plus non-recurrent WHO grade IV glioblastomas, were sampled.

The iRepertoire nested amplicon-rescue multiplex PCR amplified TCR alpha and beta CDR3s from RNA. In TCRdb, the multiplex PCR reads were re-called with MiXCR into one record per CDR3 protein. The sample holds 300,000 to 450,000 distinct CDR3 sequences, about two fifths seen once. This chain joins TRBV28 and TRBJ2-3, with a possible D match to TRBD1 (6 bases). The sequencing sample was made of glioma tissue, nonneoplastic brain tissue, or PBMCs (not recorded which). The receptor's source is a human donor with low-grade glioma or glioblastoma, undergoing nonglioma brain surgery, or in good health (not recorded which). CDR3 amino acids: CASQGGILADTQYF. Written as DNA, the CDR3 is TGTGCCAGCCAAGGGGGAATTTTGGCAGATACGCAGTATTTT. Full variable domain (remainder filled in from reference TRBV28 and TRBJ2-3): DVKVTQSSRYLVKRTGEKVFLECVQDMDHENMFWYRQDPGLGLRLIYFSYDVKMKEKGDIPEGYSVSREKKERFSLILESASTNQTSMYLCASQGGILADTQYFGPGTRLTVL.